Listed below are T cell receptor beta chains from one sample, sequenced in a study of vaccination and CD4 T cells after COVID-19. No cognate antigen is known for these TCRs. A single record per CDR3 protein comes from TCRdb applying MiXCR to the PCR reads. The sample consists of 15,000 to 20,000 distinct CDR3 sequences, under 45% of them appearing once. Specimen: CD4+ T cells from blood, cultured in vitro, collected before SARS-CoV-2 vaccination. These receptors originate from a human donor who had recovered from COVID-19. Both conserved end residues are part of each CDR3. Each record gives: CDR3 length, J gene, clone size, D gene, V gene, CDR3 DNA, CDR3 protein. The D gene is left open where the match is weak. Clone sizes are given selectively: once, few, many, or a class where the clone is expanded.

CDR3 length: 13; J gene: TRBJ1-3; clone size: once; D gene: -; V gene: TRBV6-1; CDR3 DNA: TGTGCCAGCTCGCGGACAGCCGGAAACACCATATATTTT; CDR3 protein: CASSRTAGNTIYF
CDR3 length: 15; J gene: TRBJ2-7; clone size: few; D gene: TRBD1; V gene: TRBV10-3; CDR3 DNA: TGTGCCATCAGTGAGTCAGGGGGCAGGGGAGACGAGCAGTACTTC; CDR3 protein: CAISESGGRGDEQYF
CDR3 length: 13; J gene: TRBJ2-1; clone size: few; D gene: -; V gene: TRBV7-3; CDR3 DNA: TGTGCCAGCAGCTTATCAGGGTTAGGTGAGCAGTTCTTC; CDR3 protein: CASSLSGLGEQFF
CDR3 length: 15; J gene: TRBJ1-1; clone size: once; D gene: TRBD1; V gene: TRBV7-9; CDR3 DNA: TGTGCCAGCAGTTTTGGACAGGGGGCTGACACTGAAGCTTTCTTT; CDR3 protein: CASSFGQGADTEAFF
CDR3 length: 14; J gene: TRBJ1-1; clone size: -; D gene: -; V gene: TRBV4-1; CDR3 DNA: TGCGCCAGCAGCGGAAGGACCGAAGCCACTGAAGCTTTCTTT; CDR3 protein: CASSGRTEATEAFF
CDR3 length: 12; J gene: TRBJ1-1; clone size: few; D gene: -; V gene: TRBV20-1; CDR3 DNA: TGCAGTGCTAGCGGGGCCAAGGCCCCGGCTTTCTTT; CDR3 protein: CSASGAKAPAFF
CDR3 length: 13; J gene: TRBJ1-1; clone size: few; D gene: -; V gene: TRBV6-2/TRBV6-3; CDR3 DNA: TGTGCCAGCGCCCGACCCATGAACACTGAAGCTTTCTTT; CDR3 protein: CASARPMNTEAFF
CDR3 length: 18; J gene: TRBJ2-6; clone size: -; D gene: TRBD1; V gene: TRBV19; CDR3 DNA: TGTGCCAGTAGTTTTCACCGGGACAGGGTGTCGGGGGCCAACGTCCTGACTTTC; CDR3 protein: CASSFHRDRVSGANVLTF
CDR3 length: 14; J gene: TRBJ2-5; clone size: few; D gene: -; V gene: TRBV6-5; CDR3 DNA: TGTGCCAGCAGTTACTCCCTGTACCAAGAGACCCAGTACTTC; CDR3 protein: CASSYSLYQETQYF
CDR3 length: 14; J gene: TRBJ2-5; clone size: few; D gene: -; V gene: TRBV20-1; CDR3 DNA: TGCAGTGCAACCAGTGACGGGTACCAAGAGACCCAGTACTTC; CDR3 protein: CSATSDGYQETQYF
CDR3 length: 14; J gene: TRBJ2-5; clone size: -; D gene: -; V gene: TRBV20-1; CDR3 DNA: TGCAGTGCTAGAGATGATCGGGGGAGCAGGTCCCAGTACTTC; CDR3 protein: CSARDDRGSRSQYF